This T cell receptor (beta chain) appears in the sequencing data of a study of OX40 agonist ivuxolimab in advanced cancers. The wider study: Partial responses were achieved by three patients: one hepatocellular carcinoma, two cutaneous melanoma.

Profiling relied on immunoSEQ multiplex PCR, and the TCRdb table lists in-frame clones only, not all of them. The table lists around 56,000 clones, 80% to 90% of them singletons, with roughly 1.3% in the top ten. V lost 3 bases and J lost 1; bases outside the gene matches: 3. From germline, CDR1 is SGDLS and CDR2 YYNGEE. This CDR3 comprises 16 residues. The J gene is TRBJ2-2, the V gene TRBV9; 10 nucleotides agree with TRBD1. The sequence came from an adult with an advanced solid tumor such as melanoma, head and neck, liver or kidney cancer. Here the sequenced sample was CD4+ or CD8+ T cells sorted from blood, taken in a trial of the OX40 agonist ivuxolimab. In nucleotides, the CDR3 is TGTGCCAGCAGCGCTGGGACAGGGGTGAACACCGGGGAGCTGTTTTTT. Translating gives CASSAGTGVNTGELFF.